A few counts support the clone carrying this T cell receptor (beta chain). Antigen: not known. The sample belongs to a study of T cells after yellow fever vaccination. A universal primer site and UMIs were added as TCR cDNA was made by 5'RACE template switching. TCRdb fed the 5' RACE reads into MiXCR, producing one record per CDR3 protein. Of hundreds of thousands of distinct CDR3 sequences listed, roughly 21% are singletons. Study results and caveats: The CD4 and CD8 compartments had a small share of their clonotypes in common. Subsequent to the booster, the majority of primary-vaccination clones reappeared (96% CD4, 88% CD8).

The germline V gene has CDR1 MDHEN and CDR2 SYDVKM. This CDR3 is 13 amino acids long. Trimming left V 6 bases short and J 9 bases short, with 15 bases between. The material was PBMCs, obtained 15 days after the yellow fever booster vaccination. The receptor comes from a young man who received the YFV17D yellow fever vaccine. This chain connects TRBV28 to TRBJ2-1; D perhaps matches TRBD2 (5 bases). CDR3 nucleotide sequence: TGTGCCAGCAGCCCAGTAGCGCCTGGTGAGCAGTTCTTC. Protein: CASSPVAPGEQFF.